Below are 23 T cell receptor beta chains sequenced from a single sample in a study of T-cell reconstitution after alpha-beta-depleted transplantation in children. The library targeted TCRbeta and was prepared with unique molecular identifiers. TCRdb fed the PCR reads into MiXCR, producing one record per CDR3 protein. The sample carries approximately 88,000 distinct CDR3 sequences, about 12% recorded once. Here the sequenced sample was PBMCs from the stem cell graft donor, taken from the stem cell graft. These receptors were taken from a human donor who donated a stem cell graft to a child with inherited bone marrow failure.

This clonotype was counted ten times or more. The chain carries TRBV5-1 and TRBJ2-3; 10 positions match TRBD2. CDR3 length: 15 residues. With 2 bases clipped from V and 1 base from J, the junction kept 1 base outside the gene matches. The V gene's germline CDR1 is SGHRS and CDR2 YFSETQ. The CDR3 region has the DNA TGCGCCAGCAGCTTAGGACTAGCGGGCACAGATACGCAGTATTTT. It codes for CASSLGLAGTDTQYF.

This clonotype has at least ten counts. The chain employs TRBV5-5 and TRBJ1-2; tentatively, D is TRBD1 (5 bases). The V gene lost 4 bases and the J gene lost 2 bases, with 15 bases spanning the gap. CDR1 and CDR2 (germline): SGHKS, YYEKEE (reference sequence). The CDR3 length is 15 residues. CDR3 nucleotide sequence: TGTGCCAGCAGCATTGAAGTGGGGGAGAACTATGGCTACACCTTC. Its translation: CASSIEVGENYGYTF.

This clonotype has a handful of counts. The chain uses TRBV6-1 and TRBJ2-7; TRBD2 matches 12 bases. In germline, CDR1 is MNHNS, CDR2 SASEGT. The CDR3 totals 15 residues. Losses at the gene ends were 6 bases for V and 3 bases for J; bases not matched to a gene: 6. The CDR3 coding sequence is TGTGCCAGCAGGTCGGCTAGCGGGGGGGGCTACGAGCAGTACTTC. Translating gives CASRSASGGGYEQYF.

This clonotype showed up just once. The chain carries TRBV27 and TRBJ2-7; D may correspond to TRBD1 or TRBD2 (5 bases each). Germline V gene sequence: CDR1 MNHEY, CDR2 SMNVEV (reference sequence). With 5 bases removed from V and 11 bases from J, the gap between germline ends came to 13 bases. CDR3 length: 11 amino acids. This chain's CDR3 is CASSPRDREYF. CDR3 DNA sequence: TGTGCCAGCAGTCCCCGGGACCGGGAGTACTTC.

This clonotype showed up many times. The chain links TRBV5-1 to TRBJ2-1; possibly TRBD1 for D (6 bases). In germline, CDR1 is SGHRS, CDR2 YFSETQ. V gave up 0 bases and J gave up 7 bases, with 11 bases separating them. The CDR3 is 14 amino acids. CDR3 amino acids: CASSLGTEVNEQFF. The CDR3 coding sequence is TGCGCCAGCAGCTTGGGGACAGAGGTAAATGAGCAGTTCTTC.

This clonotype was detected many times. This chain uses TRBV9 with TRBJ1-1, with D possibly being TRBD1 (5 bases). Germline CDR1 and CDR2: SGDLS and YYNGEE. V was pared by 4 bases and J by 1 base, with 14 bases between. The CDR3 is 15 residues long. The CDR3 DNA reads TGTGCCAGCAGCATTACCGGGGCAGCGAACACTGAAGCTTTCTTT. Amino acids: CASSITGAANTEAFF.

This clonotype was found a few times. The V call is TRBV25-1, the J call TRBJ2-1, with D perhaps TRBD1 or TRBD2 (5 bases each). The CDR3 totals 12 residues. V shed 8 bases and J shed 9 bases, with 14 bases lying between them. CDR1 and CDR2 (germline): MGHDK, SYGVNS. The CDR3 nucleotides are TGTGCCAGCTCTAAGTGGGGGAGTGAGCAGTTCTTC. It yields the protein CASSKWGSEQFF.

This clonotype was seen at least ten times. V usage is TRBV5-1 and J usage is TRBJ2-1; the match to TRBD2 covers 9 bases. This CDR3 comprises 14 residues. CDR1 is SGHRS, CDR2 YFSETQ, per germline. The J segment lost 9 bases and the V segment lost 6 bases, leaving 10 bases of the junction unmatched. The CDR3 DNA reads TGCGCCAGCAAGCCAGCGGGGGGCCTAGGTGAGCAGTTCTTC. It translates to CASKPAGGLGEQFF.

In its sample, this clonotype was seen many times. This chain uses TRBV20-1 with TRBJ2-3; 8 positions match TRBD2. CDR1 DFQATT and CDR2 SNEGSKA come from the germline V gene (reference sequence). J was trimmed by 1 base and V by 5 bases; bases with no gene match: 2. The CDR3 covers 13 residues. Here the CDR3 DNA reads TGCAGTGCTCTGACTAGCGGCACAGATACGCAGTATTTT. Residues: CSALTSGTDTQYF.

This clonotype has only a few counts. A much more abundant neighbour one base away suggests this may be a read error. The chain combines TRBV20-1 with TRBJ2-3; the match to TRBD2 covers 7 bases. J lost 2 bases, V lost 5 bases, and 7 bases had no gene match. CDR3 length: 14 residues. The germline CDR1 and CDR2 sequences are DFQATT and SNEGSKA (reference sequence). In DNA form, the CDR3 reads TGCAGTGCTCAGACGGGGGGTGACACAGATACGCAGTATTTT. Translation gives CSAQTGGDTDTQYF.

This clonotype was observed at least ten times. The chain is built from TRBV12-3 or TRBV12-4 and TRBJ2-7, with D perhaps assigned TRBD1 or TRBD2 (5 bases each). Between the trimmed V and J ends, which lost 3 bases and 2 bases, there was a span of 11 bases. CDR3 length: 14 amino acids. The CDR3 is CASSFGAPAYEQYF. In DNA, the CDR3 is TGTGCCAGCAGTTTCGGGGCCCCCGCCTACGAGCAGTACTTC.

The rearrangement uses TRBV7-2 and TRBJ2-7; 8 nucleotides match TRBD2. V lost 2 bases to trimming and J lost 4 bases; unmatched junction nucleotides: 4. Germline assignment: CDR1 SGHTA and CDR2 FQGNSA. The CDR3 covers 14 residues. The CDR3 spells CASSLNSGVYEQYF. CDR3 DNA sequence: TGTGCCAGCAGCTTAAATAGCGGGGTATACGAGCAGTACTTC.

There are many counts of this clonotype. V is TRBV4-1 and J is TRBJ2-5; D tentatively fits TRBD1 or TRBD2 (5 bases each). The CDR3 is 16 amino acids. V lost 0 bases, J lost 5 bases, and 16 bases lay in between. The germline gives CDR1 MGHRA, CDR2 YSYEKL. The CDR3 spells CASSQDPWRTMETQYF. The CDR3 region has the DNA TGCGCCAGCAGCCAAGATCCTTGGAGGACAATGGAGACCCAGTACTTC.

This clonotype was counted ten times or more. The rearrangement links TRBV5-7 to TRBJ1-3; the D is unclear. TRBV5-7 has ORF status, its function being uncertain. The CDR3 has 15 amino acids. Trimming took off 0 bases at V and 0 bases at J, with 7 bases between the two ends. The CDR3 protein is CASSLEHRSGNTIYF. DNA of the CDR3: TGTGCCAGCAGCTTGGAACACCGCTCTGGAAACACCATATATTTT.

This clonotype was counted at least ten times. V usage is TRBV9 and J usage is TRBJ2-1, with 7 bases aligning to TRBD2. Trimming took 3 bases from V and 0 from J; bases not matched to a gene: 6. CDR1 and CDR2 (germline): SGDLS, YYNGEE. The CDR3 has 16 amino acids. CDR3: CASSAQLAFSYNEQFF. The CDR3 DNA follows: TGTGCCAGCAGCGCGCAACTAGCGTTCTCCTACAATGAGCAGTTCTTC.

In this sample, this clonotype turned up many times. The chain has TRBV7-6 and TRBJ2-1; D may be TRBD1 (6 bases). The CDR3 loop spans 15 amino acids. Germline lookup yields CDR1 SGHVS and CDR2 FNYEAQ. The V end lost 4 bases, the J end lost 2 bases, and 12 bases lay between the germline ends. The CDR3 is CASSYTDSTYNEQFF. As DNA, the CDR3 is TGTGCCAGCAGCTACACGGACAGTACCTACAATGAGCAGTTCTTC.

The V gene is TRBV5-1, the J gene TRBJ2-5; D ambiguous. Trimming stripped 4 bases from V and 5 bases from J, with 6 bases between. Germline loops: CDR1 SGHRS, CDR2 YFSETQ. This CDR3 region has 11 residues. The CDR3 DNA sequence: TGCGCCAGCAGCACCGGGGAGACCCAGTACTTC. This gives the protein CASSTGETQYF.

J is TRBJ2-1 and V is TRBV28; D call uncertain. The germline V and J ends were trimmed by 5 bases and 6 bases, with 20 bases remaining between them. This CDR3 spans 16 amino acids. Germline values: CDR1 MDHEN, CDR2 SYDVKM. This chain's CDR3 is CASSALHWPTFNEQFF. CDR3 nucleotides: TGTGCCAGCAGTGCGCTTCATTGGCCAACGTTCAATGAGCAGTTCTTC.

This clonotype has at least ten counts. Written as DNA, the CDR3 is TGTGCCAGCAGCTCTCAGGGGAAGGAAAAACTGTTTTTT. This translates into CASSSQGKEKLFF. V gene TRBV5-6 combines with J gene TRBJ1-4; a possible D gene is TRBD1 (6 bases). The length of the CDR3 is 13 residues. V gave up 3 bases and J gave up 8 bases, with 11 bases separating them. Germline V lookup: CDR1 SGHDT, CDR2 YYEEEE.

This clonotype was seen repeatedly, ten times or more. V and J are TRBV20-1 and TRBJ2-1; 12 bases fit TRBD2. Per the germline V gene, CDR1 is DFQATT and CDR2 is SNEGSKA (reference sequence). This CDR3 contains 14 residues. J lost 4 bases, V lost 5 bases, and 3 bases had no gene match. In DNA form, the CDR3 reads TGCAGTGCTCAAGGACTAGCGGGATACAATGAGCAGTTCTTC. The encoded protein is CSAQGLAGYNEQFF.

This clonotype came up many times. V usage is TRBV12-3 or TRBV12-4 and J usage is TRBJ2-7; D gene ambiguous. CDR3 length equals 13 residues. The V end was cut by 6 bases, the J end by 6 bases, with 15 bases between. The DNA of the CDR3 is TGTGCCAGCAGACGACAAAGGGTGGCCGAGCAGTACTTC. Translating gives CASRRQRVAEQYF.

In this sample, this clonotype turned up many times. The chain combines TRBV10-3 with TRBJ2-5; D remains ambiguous. The germline gives CDR1 ENHRY, CDR2 SYGVKD. The V and J ends lost 3 bases and 5 bases respectively, with 16 bases between them. This CDR3 region has 15 residues. CDR3 in amino acids: CAISDGLGDGETQYF. The CDR3 nucleotides are TGTGCCATCAGTGACGGTTTAGGTGACGGGGAGACCCAGTACTTC.

This clonotype has more than one count but fewer than ten. V and J are TRBV3-1 and TRBJ1-5, with a weak D call TRBD1 (5 bases). CDR1 and CDR2 (germline): LGHDT, YNNKEL (reference sequence). The ends were cut back, 0 bases at V and 5 bases at J, with 11 bases in the middle. The CDR3 contains 15 residues. The CDR3 region is CASSQEPGGYQPQHF. CDR3 sequence (DNA): TGTGCCAGCAGCCAAGAACCGGGGGGTTATCAGCCCCAGCATTTT.